This paragraph covers one TCR beta chain sequence. No antigen is known for it. Nominally healthy donors provided the samples, though records likely missed some immune exposures. Primers included in the PCR were 60 Vbeta and 13 Jbeta primers. Per the original data handling: A later analysis counted around 80 million unique TCR beta chains, some 12 million shared. Produced via immunoSEQ multiplex PCR; TCRdb's table is partial and in-frame only. The D gene and trimming were derived from the DNA, and the V and J assignments and clone size from that table. The table shows under 200,000 clones, with approximately 80% occurring only once. These data originate in a study of cytomegalovirus exposure and HLA in healthy donors. Broader study findings: Analyzed later, most CMV-associated TCR beta chains appeared HLA-restricted. Earlier analysis looked at TCR beta V segments, and most were productive about 87% or about 30% of the time.

The sequencing sample was made of PBMCs. The TCR was taken from a woman aged 45-65 years in good health and CMV-seronegative.

Written as DNA, the CDR3 is TGTGCCAGCAGCTTAGTGCCGCGAACTGAAGCTTTCTTT. Its protein product is CASSLVPRTEAFF. This sequence joins TRBV7-9 and TRBJ1-1, with unresolved D. The CDR3 has 13 residues. The V end lost 1 base, the J end lost 5 bases, and 8 bases lay between the germline ends. CDR1 and CDR2 from the germline V gene are SEHNR and FQNEAQ (reference sequence).